This T cell receptor beta chain appears in the sequencing data of a study of identical twins. Study-level results: Rather than following the same donors, the conclusions depended on cross-sectional statistical analysis. While abundant cord blood beta clonotypes carried fewer insertions, memory repertoires showed no such pattern. Analyses of zero insertions could be partly confounded by invariant MAIT and iNKT cells.

In this sample, this clonotype turned up many times. Antigen: not known. Germline V gives CDR1 SGHNT, CDR2 YENEEA. Trimming removed 1 base from V and 4 bases from J, with 14 bases in between. The length of the CDR3 is 16 residues. TCRdb processed the 5' RACE reads anew with MiXCR; each CDR3 protein has one entry. The profile shows 310,000 or so distinct CDR3 sequences, roughly 9.7% of them singletons. The same data also contributed to another study, on yellow fever vaccine responses in identical twins.

The chain is built from TRBV11-3 and TRBJ2-1; a weak D match, TRBD2 (7 bases). Material for sequencing was CD8+ T cells sorted from blood. The receptor's source is a woman aged 18-29 years in good health. CDR3 sequence: CASSLAGGVGYNEQFF. The DNA of the CDR3 is TGTGCCAGCAGCTTAGCGGGGGGCGTAGGTTACAATGAGCAGTTCTTC.